The sequence of this TCR beta chain was determined in a study of T cells after yellow fever vaccination. Regarding the study as a whole: Most primary-vaccination clones reappeared after the booster (about 96% CD4, 88% CD8).

Each CDR3 protein is one row after TCRdb ran MiXCR on the 5' RACE reads. The sample yields 250,000 to 400,000 distinct CDR3 sequences, 3.5% to 4.5% seen once. At least ten counts were recorded for this clonotype. Its antigen is currently unknown. The TCR was taken from a man aged 18 to 30 who received the YFV17D yellow fever vaccine. The source material was PBMCs, sampled 15 days after the yellow fever booster vaccination.

CDR3 DNA sequence: TGTGCCAGCAGCTTAGGAGGGGGCTTTGGGGAAAAACTGTTTTTT. It is translated as CASSLGGGFGEKLFF. The gene calls are TRBV7-8 and TRBJ1-4, with TRBD1 matching over 7 bases. V shed 1 base and J 8 bases; nucleotides not matched to a gene: 7. CDR3 length: 15 residues. Germline-derived CDR1 and CDR2 are SGHVS and FQNEAQ.